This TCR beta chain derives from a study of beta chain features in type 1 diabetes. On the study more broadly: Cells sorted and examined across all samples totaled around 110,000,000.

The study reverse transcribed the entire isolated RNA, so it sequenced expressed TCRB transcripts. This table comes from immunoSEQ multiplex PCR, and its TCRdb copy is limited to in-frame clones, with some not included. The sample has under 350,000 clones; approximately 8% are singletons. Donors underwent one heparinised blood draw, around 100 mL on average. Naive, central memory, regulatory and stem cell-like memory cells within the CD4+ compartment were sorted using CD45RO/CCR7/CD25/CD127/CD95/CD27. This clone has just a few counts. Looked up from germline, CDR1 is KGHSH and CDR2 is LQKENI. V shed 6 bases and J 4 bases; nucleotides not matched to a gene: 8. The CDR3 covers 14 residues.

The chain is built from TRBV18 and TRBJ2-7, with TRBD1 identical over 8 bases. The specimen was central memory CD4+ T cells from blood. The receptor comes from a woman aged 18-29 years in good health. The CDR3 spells CASSPRDRTYEQYF. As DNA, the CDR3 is TGTGCCAGCTCGCCTCGGGACAGGACTTACGAGCAGTACTTC.